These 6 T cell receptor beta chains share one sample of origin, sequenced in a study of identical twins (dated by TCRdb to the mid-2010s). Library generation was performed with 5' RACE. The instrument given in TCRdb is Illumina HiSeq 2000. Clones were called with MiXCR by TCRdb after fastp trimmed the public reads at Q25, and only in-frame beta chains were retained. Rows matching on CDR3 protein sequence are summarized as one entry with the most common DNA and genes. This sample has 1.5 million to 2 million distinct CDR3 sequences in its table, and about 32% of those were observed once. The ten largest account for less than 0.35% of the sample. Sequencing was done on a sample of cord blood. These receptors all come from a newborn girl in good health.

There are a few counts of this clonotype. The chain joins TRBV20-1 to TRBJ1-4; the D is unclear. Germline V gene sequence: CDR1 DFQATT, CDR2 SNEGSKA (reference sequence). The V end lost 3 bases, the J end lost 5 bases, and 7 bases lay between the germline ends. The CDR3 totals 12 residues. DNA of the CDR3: TGCAGTGCTAGCCGGTCGAATGAAAAACTGTTTTTT. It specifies CSASRSNEKLFF.

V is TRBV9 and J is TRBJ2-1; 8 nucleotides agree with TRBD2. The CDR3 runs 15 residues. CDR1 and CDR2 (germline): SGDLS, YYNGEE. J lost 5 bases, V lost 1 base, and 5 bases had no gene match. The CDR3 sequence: CASSVSGGGHNEQFF. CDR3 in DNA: TGTGCCAGCAGCGTATCCGGGGGGGGTCACAATGAGCAGTTCTTC. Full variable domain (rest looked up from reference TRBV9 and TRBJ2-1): DSGVTQTPKHLITATGQRVTLRCSPRSGDLSVYWYQQSLDQGLQFLIQYYNGEERAKGNILERFSAQQFPDLHSELNLSSLELGDSALYFCASSVSGGGHNEQFFGPGTRLTVL.

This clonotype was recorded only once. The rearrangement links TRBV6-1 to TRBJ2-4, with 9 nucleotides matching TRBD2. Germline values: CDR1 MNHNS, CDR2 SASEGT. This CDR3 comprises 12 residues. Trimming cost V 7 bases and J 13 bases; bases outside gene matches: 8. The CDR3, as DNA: TGTGCCAGCACCTCTAGCGGGGTAGAGCAGTACTTC. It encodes CASTSSGVEQYF.

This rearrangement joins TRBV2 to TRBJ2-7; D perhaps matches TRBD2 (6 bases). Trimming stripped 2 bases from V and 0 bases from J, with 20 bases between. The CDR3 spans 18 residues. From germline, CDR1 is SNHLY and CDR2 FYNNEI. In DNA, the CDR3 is TGTGCCAGCAGTGAAAGGGGTTTCCTGCGGGGCAACTCCTACGAGCAGTACTTC. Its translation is CASSERGFLRGNSYEQYF. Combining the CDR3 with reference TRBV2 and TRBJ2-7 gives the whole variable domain EPEVTQTPSHQVTQMGQEVILRCVPISNHLYFYWYRQILGQKVEFLVSFYNNEISEKSEIFDDQFSVERPDGSNFTLKIRSTKLEDSAMYFCASSERGFLRGNSYEQYFGPGTRLTVT.

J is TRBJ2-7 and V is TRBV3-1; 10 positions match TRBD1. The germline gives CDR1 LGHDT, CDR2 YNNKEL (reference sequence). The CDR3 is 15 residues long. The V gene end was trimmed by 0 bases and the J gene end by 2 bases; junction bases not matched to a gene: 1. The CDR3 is CASSQEDRGAYEQYF. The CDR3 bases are TGTGCCAGCAGCCAAGAGGACAGGGGGGCCTACGAGCAGTACTTC.

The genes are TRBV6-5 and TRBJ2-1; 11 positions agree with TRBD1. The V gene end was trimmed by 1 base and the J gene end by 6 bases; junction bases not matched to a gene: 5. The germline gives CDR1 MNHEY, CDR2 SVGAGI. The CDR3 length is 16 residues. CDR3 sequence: CASSYLRGTGGNEQFF. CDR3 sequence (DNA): TGTGCCAGCAGTTACTTGCGAGGGACAGGGGGCAATGAGCAGTTCTTC.